This is a list of T cell receptor beta chains from one sample in a study of T cells in Graves' hyperthyroidism and ophthalmopathy. A single record per CDR3 protein comes from TCRdb applying MiXCR to the multiplex PCR reads. The data show a few hundred thousand distinct CDR3 sequences, about 16% seen once. Sequencing used blood. These receptor sequences come from a woman in her 30s with Graves' ophthalmopathy. Both conserved end residues are part of each CDR3. The order of the fields is clone size, V gene, D gene, J gene, CDR3 protein, CDR3 DNA. D genes are given only for firm matches. Size is stated for part of the rows, as once, few or many counts, or as a class when the clone is expanded.

>many|TRBV28|-|TRBJ1-1
CASSTDGAGQPLNTEAFF
TGTGCCAGCAGTACCGACGGGGCGGGACAACCATTGAACACTGAAGCTTTCTTT
>many|TRBV20-1|TRBD2|TRBJ2-3
CRGTSGEGDTQYF
TGCAGAGGGACTAGCGGGGAGGGAGATACGCAGTATTTT
>few|TRBV5-1|-|TRBJ2-7
CASSPHTPEQYF
TGCGCCAGCAGCCCCCACACTCCCGAGCAGTACTTC
>-|TRBV4-3|TRBD2|TRBJ2-7
CASSQELAVYEQYF
TGCGCCAGCAGCCAAGAACTAGCGGTCTACGAGCAGTACTTC
>few|TRBV4-3|-|TRBJ2-3
CASSGSHRGGGTDTQYF
TGCGCCAGCAGCGGATCCCATAGAGGGGGGGGCACAGATACGCAGTATTTT
>many|TRBV7-3|TRBD1|TRBJ2-7
CASSARQGTLDEQYF
TGTGCCAGCAGCGCCCGACAGGGGACCTTAGACGAGCAGTACTTC
>-|TRBV29-1|-|TRBJ1-1
CSVDGDLWGTEAFF
TGCAGCGTTGATGGGGACCTCTGGGGGACTGAAGCTTTCTTT
>-|TRBV7-9|-|TRBJ2-3
CATSRQGTDTQYF
TGTGCCACCTCGAGACAGGGCACAGATACGCAGTATTTT
>-|TRBV6-1|-|TRBJ2-4
CASSVSYRDLAKNIQYF
TGTGCCAGCAGTGTCTCCTACAGGGACTTAGCCAAAAACATTCAGTACTTC
>-|TRBV6-1|-|TRBJ1-1
CASNTRGQNTEAFF
TGTGCCAGCAACACCCGGGGCCAGAACACTGAAGCTTTCTTT
>many|TRBV30|TRBD1|TRBJ1-1
CAWKRQGATEAFF
TGTGCCTGGAAAAGACAGGGCGCCACTGAAGCTTTCTTT
>few|TRBV10-3|-|TRBJ1-5
CAISERPLESVSNQPQHF
TGTGCCATCAGTGAACGGCCCCTTGAGAGCGTTAGCAATCAGCCCCAGCATTTT
>many|TRBV27|-|TRBJ2-2
CASSFGTGELFF
TGTGCCAGCAGCTTCGGCACCGGGGAGCTGTTTTTT
>many|TRBV28|-|TRBJ1-1
CASSLSLRSRNTEAFF
TGTGCCAGCAGTTTAAGTTTGAGGAGTAGGAATACTGAAGCTTTCTTT
>few|TRBV4-2|-|TRBJ2-5
CASSQDLGTSQETQYF
TGTGCCAGCAGCCAAGATCTAGGGACTTCTCAAGAGACCCAGTACTTC
>few|TRBV28|-|TRBJ1-4
CASSLTSTNEKLFF
TGTGCCAGCAGTTTAACCTCAACTAATGAAAAACTGTTTTTT
>few|TRBV4-3|TRBD2|TRBJ2-1
CASSQGLGLAGVGFF
TGCGCCAGCAGCCAGGGGTTAGGACTAGCGGGAGTCGGGTTCTTC
>many|TRBV6-1|-|TRBJ1-4
CASSEIGWGEKLFF
TGTGCCAGCAGTGAGATCGGCTGGGGTGAAAAACTGTTTTTT
>-|TRBV27|-|TRBJ2-5
CASSLGDDQETQYF
TGTGCCAGCAGTTTAGGGGATGATCAAGAGACCCAGTACTTC
>-|TRBV20-1|TRBD2|TRBJ2-7
CSAREGGFYEQYF
TGCAGTGCTAGGGAGGGAGGGTTCTACGAGCAGTACTTC
>-|TRBV15|TRBD2|TRBJ2-7
CATSRPSMGLAGGRYEQYF
TGTGCCACCAGCAGACCATCGATGGGACTAGCGGGAGGGCGATACGAGCAGTACTTC
>many|TRBV7-9|-|TRBJ2-5
CASSQRVSEGTQYF
TGTGCCAGCAGCCAACGGGTGTCAGAAGGGACCCAGTACTTC
>many|TRBV6-1|TRBD2|TRBJ2-3
CASSGLAGGPRPLTQYF
TGTGCCAGCAGTGGACTAGCGGGAGGGCCGCGACCGCTTACGCAGTATTTT
>few|TRBV6-6|-|TRBJ2-4
CASSYSDTKNIQYF
TGTGCCAGCAGTTACTCGGACACCAAAAACATTCAGTACTTC
>few|TRBV20-1|TRBD2|TRBJ2-7
CSARPIAGPGEQYF
TGCAGTGCTAGACCTATAGCGGGACCGGGTGAGCAGTACTTC
>few|TRBV24-1|-|TRBJ2-3
CATSGGHHSRTSTDTQYF
TGTGCCACCAGTGGGGGACACCACAGCCGTACTAGCACAGATACGCAGTATTTT